A single sample is the source of the 20 T cell receptor beta chains below, sequenced in a study of cytomegalovirus exposure and HLA in healthy donors. 60 Vbeta and 13 Jbeta primers were used in PCR. The protocol was immunoSEQ multiplex PCR, while the TCRdb copy is restricted to in-frame clones and leaves out a portion. The sample contains 66,000 or so clones, more than 80% of which appear only once. The sequenced sample was PBMCs. The origin of the receptors is a man younger than 45 in good health and CMV-seropositive.

Turning to this clone: Other nucleotide sequences from this sample produce the same CDR3. The chain couples TRBV11-2 to TRBJ2-5; tentatively, D is TRBD2 (5 bases). Germline values: CDR1 SGHAT, CDR2 FQNNGV. The V and J ends lost 5 bases and 2 bases respectively, with 15 bases between them. This CDR3 contains 15 residues. The CDR3 DNA sequence: TGTGCCAGCAGCCCTCTCCTAGCAAATCAAGAGACCCAGTACTTC. As protein: CASSPLLANQETQYF.

This chain uses TRBV7-9 with TRBJ2-3, with a possible D match to TRBD2 (5 bases). The germline V gene encodes CDR1 SEHNR and CDR2 FQNEAQ (reference sequence). The CDR3 spans 14 residues. V was trimmed by 0 bases and J by 5 bases, leaving 9 bases between them. The CDR3 loop is CASSLANEGDTQYF. In DNA form, the CDR3 reads TGTGCCAGCAGCTTAGCGAACGAGGGAGATACGCAGTATTTT.

CDR3 in DNA: TGTGCCTGGAGAAGAGAACTGAACGCTTTCTTT. It codes for CAWRRELNAFF. The J gene is TRBJ1-1, the V gene TRBV30; D unclear. The germline V and J ends were trimmed by 3 bases and 11 bases, with 13 bases remaining between them. Germline V gene lookup returns CDR1 GTSNPN and CDR2 SVGIG (reference sequence). The CDR3 has 11 residues.

The gene calls are TRBV5-1 and TRBJ1-1; perhaps TRBD1 as D (5 bases). CDR1 is SGHRS and CDR2 is YFSETQ in the germline V gene. The CDR3 runs to 13 residues. V lost 6 bases to trimming and J lost 1 base, with 10 bases between them. CDR3 DNA: TGCGCCAGCACCACTACAGGGAACACTGAAGCTTTCTTT. Its protein product is CASTTTGNTEAFF.

The rearrangement links TRBV10-1 to TRBJ2-3, with D tentatively TRBD2 (6 bases). Germline V gives CDR1 WNHNN, CDR2 SYGVQD (reference sequence). Trimming took 3 bases from V and 2 from J, leaving 18 bases between them. The CDR3 consists of 17 residues. The CDR3 sequence is CASSDRGGATFTDTQYF. The CDR3 DNA is TGCGCCAGCAGTGACCGAGGCGGGGCTACCTTCACAGATACGCAGTATTTT.

To note about this clone: The junction does not match germline at one end; this may be a read error. At the DNA level, this CDR3 is encoded by other sequences in the same sample as well. V is TRBV19 and J is TRBJ2-7; no definite D call. This CDR3 comprises 13 residues. Germline values: CDR1 LNHDA, CDR2 SQIVND (reference sequence). Here the CDR3 DNA reads TGTGCCAGTAGTACAGACTCAGTCCAGACTCAGCTCTTC. It translates to CASSTDSVQTQLF.

The table lists this clone with a count of one. J is TRBJ2-3 and V is TRBV11-2, with 10 bases lining up with TRBD2. V dropped 0 bases and J dropped 5; count of bases not matched to a gene: 14. The CDR3 sequence is 19 residues long. The V gene's germline CDR1 is SGHAT and CDR2 FQNNGV. CDR3 nucleotides: TGTGCCAGCAGCTTAGAGGCCGCCCTAGCGGGAGTCTGGAAAGATACGCAGTATTTT. Translation: CASSLEAALAGVWKDTQYF.

The genes are TRBV4-1 and TRBJ2-7, with 9 bases identical to TRBD1. V shed 1 base, J shed 3 bases, and the junction held 4 bases outside the gene matches. The CDR3 sequence is 15 residues long. Germline V gene sequence: CDR1 MGHRA, CDR2 YSYEKL. CDR3 coding DNA: TGCGCCAGCAGCCAAGTGGAGACAGGGGGCTACGAGCAGTACTTC. This encodes CASSQVETGGYEQYF.

The chain couples TRBV6-1 to TRBJ1-5; D is uncertain. Trimming took 10 bases from V and 10 from J, leaving 23 bases between them. From germline, CDR1 is MNHNS and CDR2 SASEGT. This CDR3 comprises 14 residues. The CDR3 DNA reads as TGTGCCACCTCCCGAGTGGGGTACGGGGAACCCCAGCATTTT. It is translated as CATSRVGYGEPQHF.

V usage is TRBV11-2 and J usage is TRBJ1-1, with no clear D. The CDR3 spans 15 residues. The germline CDR1 and CDR2 sequences are SGHAT and FQNNGV. The germline V and J ends were trimmed by 0 bases and 4 bases, with 12 bases remaining between them. The CDR3 protein is CASSLELVTATEAFF. The DNA of the CDR3 is TGTGCCAGCAGCTTAGAACTGGTCACTGCCACTGAAGCTTTCTTT.

This clone was detected a few times. In DNA form, the CDR3 reads TGCGCCAGCAACCTAGCGGGAGATGGAGAGGGCCAGTACTTC. This codes for CASNLAGDGEGQYF. The chain combines TRBV5-1 with TRBJ2-5, with 10 bases fitting TRBD2. Trimming at V came to 6 bases and at J to 10 bases, leaving 12 bases not matched to a gene. Germline loops: CDR1 SGHRS, CDR2 YFSETQ. The CDR3 spans 14 residues. The full variable domain, completed using reference TRBV5-1 and TRBJ2-5, is KAGVTQTPRYLIKTRGQQVTLSCSPISGHRSVSWYQQTPGQGLQFLFEYFSETQRNKGNFPGRFSGRQFSNSRSEMNVSTLELGDSALYLCASNLAGDGEGQYFGPGTRLLVL.

The chain carries TRBV13 and TRBJ1-3; TRBD1 matches at 12 bases. CDR3 length: 16 residues. Germline V CDR1 and CDR2: PRHDT, FYEKMQ (reference sequence). V shed 5 bases and J 4 bases; nucleotides not matched to a gene: 6. For the CDR3, the DNA is TGTGCCAGCAGCAACCGGGACAGGGGGCCCGGAAACACCATATATTTT. It specifies CASSNRDRGPGNTIYF.

This clone is a singleton in its sample. The genes are TRBV7-2 and TRBJ2-7; 7 nucleotides match TRBD1. Per germline, CDR1 SGHTA and CDR2 FQGNSA. The CDR3 has 14 amino acids. V trimming: 4 bases; J trimming: 2 bases; junction bases outside the gene matches: 5. The CDR3 coding sequence is TGTGCCAGCAGCTCGGGACAGTACCCCTACGAGCAGTACTTC. The encoded protein is CASSSGQYPYEQYF.

The V gene is TRBV28, the J gene TRBJ2-7, with D perhaps TRBD1 (5 bases). CDR1 is MDHEN, CDR2 SYDVKM, per germline. Trimming stripped 6 bases from V and 5 bases from J, with 17 bases between. The CDR3 contains 14 residues. CDR3 in DNA: TGTGCCAGCAGCCTACTCAGGGATTTAGACGAGCAGTACTTC. Protein sequence: CASSLLRDLDEQYF.

The chain couples TRBV7-8 to TRBJ1-5; possibly TRBD1 for D (6 bases). CDR3 length: 15 residues. Trimming removed 4 bases from V and 2 bases from J, with 12 bases in between. Germline values: CDR1 SGHVS, CDR2 FQNEAQ. In DNA, the CDR3 is TGTGCCAGCAGCTCCTCCACAGGGCGCAATCAGCCCCAGCATTTT. As protein: CASSSSTGRNQPQHF.

This chain connects TRBV5-1 to TRBJ2-2; unclear D gene. The CDR3 has 15 residues. The V end lost 3 bases, the J end lost 0 bases, and 9 bases lay between the germline ends. Looked up from germline, CDR1 is SGHRS and CDR2 is YFSETQ. The CDR3 DNA reads TGCGCCAGCAGCTCCAAGACTGCGAACACCGGGGAGCTGTTTTTT. Translation: CASSSKTANTGELFF.

This chain uses TRBV15 with TRBJ2-7; 7 bases line up with TRBD2. CDR3 length equals 15 residues. V lost 3 bases and J lost 2; bases outside the gene matches: 7. CDR1 is LNHNV and CDR2 is YYDKDF in the germline V gene (reference sequence). The CDR3 sequence is CATSRETGGPYEQYF. CDR3 nucleotides: TGTGCCACCAGCAGGGAGACGGGGGGTCCCTACGAGCAGTACTTC.

The V gene is TRBV5-1, the J gene TRBJ2-3; D may be TRBD2 (6 bases). Germline V gene data show CDR1 as SGHRS and CDR2 as YFSETQ. V was cut by 3 bases and J by 4 bases, with 12 bases left in between. There are 14 residues in the CDR3. The CDR3 loop reads CASSSTGVPDTQYF. In nucleotides, the CDR3 is TGCGCCAGCAGCTCAACGGGAGTCCCAGATACGCAGTATTTT.

The chain carries TRBV7-9 and TRBJ1-1, with D possibly matching TRBD1 (5 bases). Germline CDR1 reads SEHNR; CDR2 reads FQNEAQ (reference sequence). Trimming stripped 3 bases from V and 6 bases from J, with 11 bases between. The CDR3 covers 13 residues. The CDR3 DNA follows: TGTGCCAGCAGCTTCCGGGGGTTAGCTGAAGCTTTCTTT. Its translation: CASSFRGLAEAFF.

This chain links TRBV9 with TRBJ2-7, with TRBD2 matching 7 bases. The CDR3 covers 13 residues. With 0 bases clipped from V and 3 bases from J, the junction kept 0 bases outside the gene matches. Germline loops: CDR1 SGDLS, CDR2 YYNGEE. CDR3 loop: CASSVERDYEQYF. The DNA for the CDR3 is TGTGCCAGCAGCGTAGAGCGGGACTACGAGCAGTACTTC.